This T cell receptor beta chain was sequenced during a study of shared clonotypes between healthy human individuals. Study in general: Each donor had three CD4 naive, three CD4 memory, two CD8 naive and one CD8 memory plate.

Concerning this clone: Its antigen is not known.

Original handling: Owing to the provision of junction-only sequences devoid of quality scores by immunoSEQ, filtering differed. The table came from immunoSEQ multiplex PCR; TCRdb's copy has only in-frame clones and leaves some out. V and J calls and clone size are those listed in that table; D and trimming were worked out from the DNA. The sample has some 2,100,000 clones, under 97% seen once. Points from the study as a whole: The four-donor shared clonotypes exceeded non-shared clonotypes in generation probability, with non-shared ones scoring lower. With a handful of donors compared, roughly 4.9% of naive CD4 clonotypes were shared.

The CDR3 spans 16 residues. The germline V gene has CDR1 MNHNS and CDR2 SASEGT. V was pared by 2 bases and J by 2 bases, with 6 bases of the junction left unmatched. V is TRBV6-1 and J is TRBJ2-7, with TRBD1 identical over 10 bases. Sequencing input: naive CD4+ T cells sorted from blood. Documented subset: CD45RA+ positively selected. The TCR originated in a man in his late teens or twenties in good health. The CDR3 coding sequence is TGTGCCAGCAGTGAAAGGGGGGACAGGGGAGCCTACGAGCAGTACTTC. This sequence encodes CASSERGDRGAYEQYF.